A single sample gave rise to the 14 T cell receptor beta chains below, sequenced in a study of identical twins. TCRdb redid the calling of the 5' RACE reads with MiXCR, one entry per CDR3 protein. The table includes about 250,000 distinct CDR3 sequences, 7.5% detected once. The same sample was also studied in work on yellow fever vaccine responses in identical twins.

The sequencing input was CD8+ T cells sorted from blood. The receptors stem from a woman aged 18 to 35 in good health.

This clonotype was counted at least ten times. The rearrangement joins TRBV6-2 or TRBV6-3 to TRBJ1-1; D is undetermined. The CDR3 spans 13 residues. V dropped 5 bases and J dropped 1 base, with 8 bases sitting between them. Germline V gene data show CDR1 as MNHEY and CDR2 as SVGEGT. CDR3: CASSPGRNTEAFF. The CDR3 nucleotides are TGTGCCAGCAGTCCTGGAAGGAACACTGAAGCTTTCTTT.

V usage is TRBV7-9 and J usage is TRBJ2-7; D possibly corresponds to TRBD1 (5 bases). Germline V gives CDR1 SEHNR, CDR2 FQNEAQ (reference sequence). V lost 6 bases, J lost 6 bases, and 9 bases lay in between. The length of the CDR3 is 11 residues. This chain's CDR3 is CASRGAGEQYF. CDR3 DNA: TGTGCCAGCAGAGGGGCCGGCGAGCAGTACTTC.

This clonotype appeared a few times. This chain joins TRBV28 and TRBJ2-1; 11 bases align to TRBD1. V gave up 1 base and J gave up 3 bases; unmatched junction bases: 17. The CDR3 is made up of 21 amino acids. Germline CDR1 and CDR2: MDHEN and SYDVKM. The CDR3 loop is CASSLYLATGTGGYYYNEQFF. The CDR3 DNA is TGTGCCAGCAGTTTATACTTGGCCACTGGGACAGGGGGTTACTACTACAATGAGCAGTTCTTC.

This clonotype was seen many times. This chain uses TRBV12-3 or TRBV12-4 with TRBJ1-6; the D gene is possibly TRBD1 (5 bases). Trimming left V 6 bases short and J 7 bases short, with 16 bases between. The CDR3 is made up of 15 amino acids. The chain's CDR3 is CASRTRGVRNSPLHF. The CDR3 bases are TGTGCCAGCAGAACTCGGGGGGTGAGGAATTCACCCCTCCACTTT.

V gene TRBV4-1 combines with J gene TRBJ1-2, with a weak D call TRBD1 (5 bases). With 0 bases removed from V and 4 bases from J, the gap between germline ends came to 9 bases. This CDR3 has 14 amino acids. The germline CDR1 and CDR2 sequences are MGHRA and YSYEKL. CDR3 sequence: CASSQEGVGYGYTF. The CDR3 DNA is TGCGCCAGCAGCCAAGAGGGGGTTGGCTATGGCTACACCTTC.

Only a few counts were recorded for this clonotype. V gene TRBV11-2 combines with J gene TRBJ2-1; 8 positions match TRBD2. The CDR3 is made up of 18 amino acids. Unmatched junction bases numbered 9, after V lost 2 bases and J lost 0 bases. The germline V gene encodes CDR1 SGHAT and CDR2 FQNNGV. This CDR3 reads CASSLWASGTSSYNEQFF. CDR3 nucleotides: TGTGCCAGCAGCTTATGGGCCTCGGGGACTAGCTCCTACAATGAGCAGTTCTTC. Complete variable domain (other parts from reference TRBV11-2 and TRBJ2-1): EAGVAQSPRYKIIEKRQSVAFWCNPISGHATLYWYQQILGQGPKLLIQFQNNGVVDDSQLPKDRFSAERLKGVDSTLKIQPAKLEDSAVYLCASSLWASGTSSYNEQFFGPGTRLTVL.

This clonotype was detected ten times or more. This chain connects TRBV5-6 to TRBJ2-7; D not resolved. Per germline, CDR1 SGHDT and CDR2 YYEEEE. This CDR3 region has 13 residues. V was cut by 3 bases and J by 1 base, with 8 bases left in between. The CDR3 sequence is CASSYPGSYEQYV. The CDR3 nucleotides are TGTGCCAGCAGCTACCCAGGTTCCTACGAGCAGTACGTC.

There are many counts of this clonotype. V usage is TRBV5-1 and J usage is TRBJ2-7, with a tentative D call TRBD1 (5 bases). CDR3 length equals 12 residues. Germline V gene data show CDR1 as SGHRS and CDR2 as YFSETQ. V shed 3 bases and J shed 4 bases, with 8 bases lying between them. CDR3 protein: CASSSRDYEQYF. CDR3 sequence (DNA): TGCGCCAGCAGCTCCAGGGATTACGAGCAGTACTTC.

J is TRBJ1-4 and V is TRBV28; D remains ambiguous. This CDR3 comprises 13 residues. CDR1 is MDHEN and CDR2 is SYDVKM in the germline V gene. The V end lost 7 bases, the J end lost 4 bases, and 10 bases lay between the germline ends. DNA for the CDR3: TGTGCCAGCATCGGGCGGATTAATGAAAAACTGTTTTTT. It codes for CASIGRINEKLFF.

In this sample, this clonotype turned up many times. The chain is built from TRBV12-3 or TRBV12-4 and TRBJ2-1; 7 nucleotides match TRBD2. The CDR3 runs to 15 residues. V dropped 3 bases and J dropped 2; count of bases not matched to a gene: 4. The DNA for the CDR3 is TGTGCCAGCAGTTTGGCGGCGGGAGCCTACAATGAGCAGTTCTTC. It codes for CASSLAAGAYNEQFF.

The sample holds a few counts of this clonotype. V is TRBV2 and J is TRBJ1-1, with no clear D. Germline CDR1 SNHLY, CDR2 FYNNEI. This CDR3 is 13 amino acids long. Trimming cost V 1 base and J 10 bases, with 13 bases left between them. The CDR3 DNA reads as TGTGCCAGCAGTGAAGGACAATTCCTTGGAGCTTTCTTT. Its protein product is CASSEGQFLGAFF.

This clonotype has just a few counts. The chain has TRBV7-9 and TRBJ2-2; D is perhaps TRBD2 (6 bases). Germline V lookup: CDR1 SEHNR, CDR2 FQNEAQ (reference sequence). This CDR3 is built from 16 residues. Trimming stripped 3 bases from V and 0 bases from J, with 11 bases between. The CDR3 loop is CASSFPGSSNTGELFF. As DNA, the CDR3 is TGTGCCAGCAGCTTCCCCGGGAGTTCGAACACCGGGGAGCTGTTTTTT.

Notes on this clonotype: This may be a read error, as it is one base from a much larger clone. The chain recombines TRBV2 with TRBJ2-7; possibly TRBD1 or TRBD2 for D (5 bases each). The CDR3 loop spans 14 amino acids. Per the germline V gene, CDR1 is SNHLY and CDR2 is FYNNEI. CDR3 sequence: CASSEGDRTYEQCF. CDR3 DNA sequence: TGTGCCAGCAGTGAAGGGGACCGCACCTACGAGCAGTGCTTC.

This clonotype was found a few times. The chain has TRBV12-3 or TRBV12-4 and TRBJ2-1; 13 bases are shared with TRBD2. This CDR3 contains 18 residues. With V trimmed by 1 base and J by 6 bases, 9 bases remained unmatched. This CDR3 reads CASSLGTSGGRGFNEQFF. In nucleotides, the CDR3 is TGTGCCAGCAGTTTAGGGACTAGCGGGGGCCGGGGGTTCAATGAGCAGTTCTTC.